Reported below is one T cell receptor (beta chain). This record belongs to a study of Ad26.COV2.S vaccination and SARS-CoV-2 variants. CDR1 MDHEN and CDR2 SYDVKM come from the germline V gene. J gave up 5 bases and V 5 bases, and 8 bases lay outside the gene matches. CDR3 length: 14 residues. Treatment: about 20 received Ad26.COV2.S at low or high dose, single or two shots; about 5 received placebo; per-sample allocation not given. Sampling was done on day 63 after the first vaccine or placebo injection. Only in-frame clones appear in the TCRdb table, and some are missing; sequencing was by immunoSEQ multiplex PCR. The table records approximately 300,000 clones, around four fifths of them present only once.

The specimen was peripheral blood, collected in a trial of Ad26.COV2.S vaccine versus placebo. This TCR derives from a person between 18 and 60 years old who received the Ad26.COV2.S COVID-19 vaccine or a placebo. V usage is TRBV28 and J usage is TRBJ1-2, with 7 bases matching TRBD1. DNA of the CDR3: TGTGCCAGCAGTATCCCCGGGACAGCGTATGGCTACACCTTC. It codes for CASSIPGTAYGYTF.